This TCR beta chain was recovered during a study of blood T cells in healthy people across ages. The second PCR ran about 6 to 12 cycles with a sample-barcoded 5' primer and J-beta primers. TCRdb reanalysed the 5' RACE reads using MiXCR and keeps one entry per CDR3 protein. The sample lists 1.5 million to 2 million distinct CDR3 sequences; less than 50% were seen once. The CDR3 has 17 amino acids. Germline V gene sequence: CDR1 SGHTA, CDR2 FQGNSA. The junction had 19 bases not matched to a gene; V was cut back by 9 bases and J by 5 bases. This sequence joins TRBV7-2 and TRBJ2-3; 8 nucleotides agree with TRBD1. The TCR sequence derives from a middle-aged woman in good health. Sequencing used blood. The CDR3 is CASPPKEGRGHGDTQYF. For the CDR3, the DNA is TGTGCCAGTCCCCCAAAGGAGGGCAGGGGGCATGGAGATACGCAGTATTTT. The variable domain in full, completed from reference TRBV7-2 and TRBJ2-3, reads GAGVSQSPSNKVTEKGKDVELRCDPISGHTALYWYRQSLGQGLEFLIYFQGNSAPDKSGLPSDRFSAERTGGSVSTLTIQRTQQEDSAVYLCASPPKEGRGHGDTQYFGPGTRLTVL.